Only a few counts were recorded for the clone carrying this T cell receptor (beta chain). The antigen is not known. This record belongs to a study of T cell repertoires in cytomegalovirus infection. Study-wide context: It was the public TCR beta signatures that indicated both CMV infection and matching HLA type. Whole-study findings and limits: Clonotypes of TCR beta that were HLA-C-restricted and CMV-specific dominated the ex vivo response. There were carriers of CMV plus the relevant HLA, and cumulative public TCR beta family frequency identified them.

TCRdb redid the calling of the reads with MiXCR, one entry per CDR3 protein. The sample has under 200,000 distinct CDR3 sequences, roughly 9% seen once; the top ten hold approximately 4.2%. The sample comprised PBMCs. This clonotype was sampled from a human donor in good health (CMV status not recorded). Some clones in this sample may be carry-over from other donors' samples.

This CDR3 is CASSYVTTRAEQFF. The CDR3 DNA reads TGTGCCAGCAGCTACGTAACAACTAGAGCTGAGCAGTTCTTC. The rearrangement links TRBV13 to TRBJ2-1, with D possibly matching TRBD2 (5 bases). Germline V lookup: CDR1 PRHDT, CDR2 FYEKMQ (reference sequence). The V end lost 4 bases, the J end lost 9 bases, and 16 bases lay between the germline ends. This CDR3 region has 14 residues.